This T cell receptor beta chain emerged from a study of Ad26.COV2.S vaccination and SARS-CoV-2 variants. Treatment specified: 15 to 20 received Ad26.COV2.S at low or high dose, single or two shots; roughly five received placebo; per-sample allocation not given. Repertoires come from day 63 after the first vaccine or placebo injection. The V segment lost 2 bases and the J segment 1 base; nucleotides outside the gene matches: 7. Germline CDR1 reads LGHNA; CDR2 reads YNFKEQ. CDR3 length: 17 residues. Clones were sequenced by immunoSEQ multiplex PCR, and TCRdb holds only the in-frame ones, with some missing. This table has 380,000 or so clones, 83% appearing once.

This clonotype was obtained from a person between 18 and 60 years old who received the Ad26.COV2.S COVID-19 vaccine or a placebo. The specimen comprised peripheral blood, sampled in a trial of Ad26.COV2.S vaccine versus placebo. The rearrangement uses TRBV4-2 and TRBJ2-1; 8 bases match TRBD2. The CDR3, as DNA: TGTGCCAGCAGCCAACTAGCGGGCCCTGAGTCCTACAATGAGCAGTTCTTC. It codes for CASSQLAGPESYNEQFF.